These T cell receptor beta chains were read from a single sample in a study of T cell responses to AZD1222 COVID-19 vaccine. Data came from immunoSEQ multiplex PCR; TCRdb stores just in-frame clones and leaves some out. The table records 100,000 to 150,000 clones, around 87% of them present only once. Sequenced here: peripheral blood, sampled on day 0 of AZD1222 vaccination. Receptors were obtained from an adult in good health. Each CDR3 is given with its conserved first and last residue. Size tells how often a clone was seen (once, few, many) or the class of an expanded clone, and some rows leave it out.

J gene: TRBJ1-5; V gene: TRBV28; clone size: NA; CDR3 protein: CASSPRTGHSNQPQHF
J gene: TRBJ2-7; V gene: TRBV7-3; clone size: NA; CDR3 protein: CASSPGTGSYEQYF
J gene: TRBJ2-2; V gene: TRBV5-1; clone size: NA; CDR3 protein: CASTRQPGVTGELFF
J gene: TRBJ1-4; V gene: TRBV7-9; clone size: NA; CDR3 protein: CASSLAGILFF
J gene: TRBJ2-7; V gene: TRBV27; clone size: NA; CDR3 protein: CASSFGYEQYF
J gene: TRBJ2-7; V gene: TRBV7-9; clone size: few; CDR3 protein: CASSLRGYEQYF
J gene: TRBJ2-5; V gene: TRBV5-8; clone size: NA; CDR3 protein: CASSSPGTSGGTETQYF
J gene: TRBJ2-5; V gene: TRBV12-3/TRBV12-4; clone size: NA; CDR3 protein: CASSRTGGETQYF
J gene: TRBJ2-5; V gene: TRBV9; clone size: NA; CDR3 protein: CASSVGSRSGDHQETQYF
J gene: TRBJ2-7; V gene: TRBV7-6; clone size: NA; CDR3 protein: CASSAAGGRHEQYF
J gene: TRBJ2-2; V gene: TRBV18; clone size: NA; CDR3 protein: CASSPMGQVTGELFF
J gene: TRBJ2-7; V gene: TRBV29-1; clone size: NA; CDR3 protein: CSVAGGRTYEQYF
J gene: TRBJ1-1; V gene: TRBV11-2; clone size: once; CDR3 protein: CASTRERGVTEAFF
J gene: TRBJ2-5; V gene: TRBV19; clone size: once; CDR3 protein: CASSLWTSEAQETQYF
J gene: TRBJ2-2; V gene: TRBV6-6; clone size: NA; CDR3 protein: CASSYSSSGLFF
J gene: TRBJ2-1; V gene: TRBV7-2; clone size: NA; CDR3 protein: CASSLTGVGSYYNEQFF
J gene: TRBJ2-7; V gene: TRBV30; clone size: NA; CDR3 protein: CACTGTSVSYEQYF
J gene: TRBJ2-1; V gene: TRBV7-9; clone size: NA; CDR3 protein: CASRLAGGDEQFF
J gene: TRBJ1-2; V gene: TRBV19; clone size: once; CDR3 protein: CASSIYRGRTHGYTF
J gene: TRBJ2-1; V gene: TRBV5-6; clone size: NA; CDR3 protein: CASSAGGGGSYNEQFF
J gene: TRBJ1-4; V gene: TRBV9; clone size: NA; CDR3 protein: CASSVPGTGNEKLFF
J gene: TRBJ1-2; V gene: TRBV10-3; clone size: once; CDR3 protein: CAISTGTGGFGYTF
J gene: TRBJ2-3; V gene: TRBV27; clone size: NA; CDR3 protein: CASSLDYDTQYF
J gene: TRBJ2-1; V gene: TRBV15; clone size: NA; CDR3 protein: CATSREGPGGTYNEQFF
J gene: TRBJ1-1; V gene: TRBV6-5; clone size: NA; CDR3 protein: CATRGMNTEAFF
J gene: TRBJ1-3; V gene: TRBV5-4; clone size: NA; CDR3 protein: CASSLGPGPSGNTIYF
J gene: TRBJ1-1; V gene: TRBV28; clone size: NA; CDR3 protein: CASSPTTGALEAFF
J gene: TRBJ2-2; V gene: TRBV7-3; clone size: NA; CDR3 protein: CASSLGGPIGGELFF
J gene: TRBJ2-7; V gene: TRBV29-1; clone size: NA; CDR3 protein: CNLRESSYEQYF
J gene: TRBJ1-2; V gene: TRBV18; clone size: NA; CDR3 protein: CASSTGGANYGYTF